This TCR beta chain stems from a study of blood T cell repertoires in COVID-19. The V end was cut by 6 bases, the J end by 6 bases, with 17 bases between. The CDR3 has 14 residues. The germline V gene has CDR1 MNHEY and CDR2 SVGAGI. Produced via immunoSEQ multiplex PCR; TCRdb's table is partial and in-frame only. The sample consists of 350,000 or so clones, approximately 90% of them appearing once. Sequenced: peripheral blood. The rearrangement links TRBV6-5 to TRBJ1-1, with D unclear. This TCR derives from a woman under 40 with COVID-19, enrolled during active disease. CDR3 sequence (DNA): TGTGCCAGCAGCCCATTTATATCGCGAGCTGAAGCTTTCTTT. This sequence encodes CASSPFISRAEAFF.